This TCR beta chain came from a study of T cell responses to AZD1222 COVID-19 vaccine. Study observations and caveats: Epitopes outside B.1.351 and B.1.1.7 mutated regions reportedly drew nearly half of spike TCRs. None of the repertoires were sampled until the peak T cell response had passed.

The V and J ends lost 5 bases and 7 bases, in that order; junction bases with no gene match: 13. The CDR3 is 16 amino acids. Germline-derived CDR1 and CDR2 are SEHNR and FQNEAQ (reference sequence). Concerning this clone: Its antigen is not identified.

Assay used: immunoSEQ multiplex PCR; TCRdb lists only in-frame clones, some missing. Found here are 120,000 to 150,000 clones, around 90% of them singletons; the top ten hold roughly 5.6%. V is TRBV7-9 and J is TRBJ2-1, with 8 nucleotides matching TRBD2. Sequencing used peripheral blood, obtained on day 0 of AZD1222 vaccination. This TCR was recovered from an adult in good health. The DNA for the CDR3 is TGTGCCAGCAGCCCGGGCGAGCGGGAGACGGGTAATGAGCAGTTCTTC. Translation: CASSPGERETGNEQFF.